This paragraph covers one T cell receptor (beta chain) sequence. Its antigen remains unknown. The junction departs from the called germline gene at one end, perhaps through a read error. Patients showing uncontrolled infection, other autoimmune disease, pregnancy or lactation were ineligible. Diagnoses used clinical symptoms, serum thyroxine and TRAb, thyroid ultrasound and orbital computed tomography. These data belong to a study of T cells in Graves' hyperthyroidism and ophthalmopathy. TCR beta CDR3 regions were amplified from RNA transcripts. When the TCR CDR3 underwent first-round RT-PCR, the HTBI primer set was used. Each CDR3 protein is one row after TCRdb ran MiXCR on the multiplex PCR reads. The table records just under 750,000 distinct CDR3 sequences, around 40% of them present only once. Study outcomes and limitations: Blood also contained most expanded thyroid clonotypes above 0.001.

From germline, CDR1 is SGHRS and CDR2 YFSETQ. The CDR3 has 15 residues. This clonotype was sampled from a middle-aged woman with Graves' hyperthyroidism. The rearrangement uses TRBV5-1 and TRBJ1-1, with D perhaps matching TRBD1 (5 bases). Sequencing input: blood. In DNA form, the CDR3 reads TGTGCCAGCAGCTTGGCCCCGAAGGGGATCACTGAAGCTTTCTTT. Amino acids: CASSLAPKGITEAFF.